The 28 T cell receptor beta chains below all came from one sample that was sequenced in a study of T cell responses to AZD1222 COVID-19 vaccine. Sequenced by immunoSEQ multiplex PCR; TCRdb stores in-frame clones only, minus some. Altogether around 120,000 clones are present, roughly 91% being singletons, with the ten largest covering 7.1%. The sample consisted of peripheral blood, taken 28 days after the second AZD1222 dose. These receptor sequences come from an adult who received the AZD1222 COVID-19 vaccine.

This clone was seen a single time. The CDR3 loop reads CASSQDGKWGELFF. CDR3 sequence (DNA): TGTGCCAGCAGCCAAGATGGCAAATGGGGGGAGCTGTTTTTT. The chain is built from TRBV4-2 and TRBJ2-2; D is uncertain. The CDR3 is 14 residues long. Per the germline V gene, CDR1 is LGHNA and CDR2 is YNFKEQ. V lost 0 bases and J 8 bases, leaving 10 bases between the germline ends.

V gene TRBV7-9 combines with J gene TRBJ1-1; D gene unclear. Germline CDR1 is SEHNR and CDR2 is FQNEAQ (reference sequence). This CDR3 comprises 14 residues. The V and J ends lost 1 base and 0 bases respectively, with 6 bases between them. Written as DNA, the CDR3 is TGTGCCAGCAGCTTAGTTGTTATGAACACTGAAGCTTTCTTT. It codes for CASSLVVMNTEAFF.

The chain couples TRBV2 to TRBJ1-6, with D unresolved. The CDR3 totals 13 residues. V lost 7 bases and J lost 17, with 21 bases in between. In germline, CDR1 is SNHLY, CDR2 FYNNEI. CDR3 in amino acids: CASTGGIRRNFHF. The CDR3 DNA reads TGTGCCAGCACCGGAGGGATCAGGAGGAACTTCCACTTT.

The V call is TRBV7-2, the J call TRBJ2-2; TRBD2 agrees at 12 bases. With V trimmed by 5 bases and J by 5 bases, 6 bases remained unmatched. Germline CDR1 reads SGHTA; CDR2 reads FQGNSA. This CDR3 has 16 amino acids. CDR3 in amino acids: CASSQTSGGATGELFF. CDR3 coding DNA: TGTGCCAGCAGCCAGACTAGCGGGGGTGCAACCGGGGAGCTGTTTTTT.

The genes are TRBV30 and TRBJ1-2, with D tentatively TRBD1 (5 bases). The CDR3 length is 12 residues. Per germline, CDR1 GTSNPN and CDR2 SVGIG (reference sequence). Trimming removed 5 bases from V and 8 bases from J, with 15 bases in between. The CDR3 bases are TGTGCCTGGGGAAAAGGGGAGGGCGGCTACACCTTC. It specifies CAWGKGEGGYTF. Supplemented by reference TRBV30 and TRBJ1-2, the full variable domain reads SQTIHQWPATLVQPVGSPLSLECTVEGTSNPNLYWYRQAAGRGLQLLFYSVGIGQISSEVPQNLSASRPQDRQFILSSKKLLLSDSGFYLCAWGKGEGGYTFGSGTRLTVV.

The chain recombines TRBV4-2 with TRBJ2-1; no firm D call. This CDR3 is 13 amino acids long. Per the germline V gene, CDR1 is LGHNA and CDR2 is YNFKEQ. V shed 0 bases and J shed 6 bases, with 6 bases lying between them. This chain's CDR3 is CASSQEIRNEQFF. The CDR3, as DNA: TGTGCCAGCAGCCAAGAAATACGCAATGAGCAGTTCTTC.

This sequence joins TRBV10-3 and TRBJ1-1, with a possible D match to TRBD1 (5 bases). V was cut by 4 bases and J by 1 base, with 7 bases left in between. The CDR3 extends over 13 amino acids. CDR1 ENHRY and CDR2 SYGVKD come from the germline V gene. CDR3 region: CAISGQQNTEAFF. The CDR3 DNA reads as TGTGCCATCAGTGGACAGCAGAACACTGAAGCTTTCTTT.

V gene TRBV11-2 combines with J gene TRBJ2-6; the D is unclear. The CDR3 sequence is 16 residues long. Trimming left V 5 bases short and J 0 bases short, with 11 bases between. The germline gives CDR1 SGHAT, CDR2 FQNNGV. CDR3 in DNA: TGTGCCAGCAGCGTCATGGGAAACTCTGGGGCCAACGTCCTGACTTTC. Residues: CASSVMGNSGANVLTF. The full variable domain, its missing parts supplied by reference TRBV11-2 and TRBJ2-6, is EAGVAQSPRYKIIEKRQSVAFWCNPISGHATLYWYQQILGQGPKLLIQFQNNGVVDDSQLPKDRFSAERLKGVDSTLKIQPAKLEDSAVYLCASSVMGNSGANVLTFGAGSRLTVL.

The rearrangement links TRBV15 to TRBJ2-7, with 8 bases aligning to TRBD2. The length of the CDR3 is 15 residues. The J segment lost 2 bases and the V segment lost 0 bases, leaving 3 bases of the junction unmatched. Germline loops: CDR1 LNHNV, CDR2 YYDKDF (reference sequence). CDR3 sequence reads: CATSRDVGLAYEQYF. As DNA, the CDR3 is TGTGCCACCAGCAGAGATGTGGGACTAGCCTACGAGCAGTACTTC.

The gene calls are TRBV6-6 and TRBJ2-5; tentatively, D is TRBD1 (5 bases). The CDR3 is 13 residues long. The germline V and J ends were trimmed by 7 bases and 3 bases, with 12 bases remaining between them. Germline values: CDR1 MNHNY, CDR2 SVGAGI (reference sequence). The CDR3 region is CASTIRGEETQYF. The CDR3 coding sequence is TGTGCCAGCACTATTAGGGGCGAAGAGACCCAGTACTTC.

The rearrangement joins TRBV13 to TRBJ1-1; 7 positions match TRBD1. The germline V gene encodes CDR1 PRHDT and CDR2 FYEKMQ (reference sequence). V was pared by 4 bases and J by 1 base, with 3 bases of the junction left unmatched. The CDR3 sequence is 14 residues long. CDR3 residues: CASSSGTENTEAFF. The CDR3 DNA follows: TGTGCCAGCAGCTCCGGGACAGAGAACACTGAAGCTTTCTTT.

J is TRBJ2-1 and V is TRBV20-1; 9 bases fit TRBD2. Germline V gene lookup returns CDR1 DFQATT and CDR2 SNEGSKA (reference sequence). CDR3 length: 14 residues. J lost 10 bases, V lost 3 bases, and 10 bases had no gene match. This CDR3 is CSASKASGTGEQFF. The CDR3 nucleotides read TGCAGTGCTAGTAAAGCTAGCGGGACCGGGGAGCAGTTCTTC.

This clone was observed a handful of times. This chain links TRBV5-1 with TRBJ1-3; 9 nucleotides align to TRBD1. Trimming cost V 1 base and J 3 bases; bases outside gene matches: 5. The CDR3 is 16 amino acids. Germline CDR1 and CDR2: SGHRS and YFSETQ. CDR3 amino acids: CASSLQQGAHGNTIYF. The CDR3 nucleotides are TGCGCCAGCAGCTTGCAACAGGGGGCGCATGGAAACACCATATATTTT.

The chain uses TRBV28 and TRBJ1-2; no definite D call. This CDR3 comprises 15 residues. Germline-derived CDR1 and CDR2 are MDHEN and SYDVKM. Trimming stripped 5 bases from V and 0 bases from J, with 13 bases between. The CDR3 loop reads CASSPRFGANYGYTF. CDR3 bases: TGTGCCAGCAGTCCCCGTTTTGGAGCTAACTATGGCTACACCTTC.

This chain links TRBV23-1 with TRBJ2-7, with TRBD1 as a possible D gene (6 bases). TRBV23-1 is flagged as an ORF with uncertain function. This CDR3 is built from 19 residues. The V gene lost 3 bases and the J gene lost 0 bases, with 24 bases spanning the gap. In DNA, the CDR3 is TGCGCCAGCAGTCATAGTAGTAGGACAGCCATGCTAAGCTCCTACGAGCAGTACTTC. It codes for CASSHSSRTAMLSSYEQYF.

J is TRBJ2-3 and V is TRBV6-2 or TRBV6-3; D is unclear. With 5 bases removed from V and 2 bases from J, the gap between germline ends came to 2 bases. The germline V gene encodes CDR1 MNHEY and CDR2 SVGEGT. This CDR3 region has 11 residues. CDR3 coding DNA: TGTGCCAGCAGTCACACAGATACGCAGTATTTT. Protein: CASSHTDTQYF.

The CDR3 sequence: CASSDWGVSYEQYF. The CDR3 DNA reads as TGTGCCAGCAGCGACTGGGGGGTCTCCTACGAGCAGTACTTC. V gene TRBV2 combines with J gene TRBJ2-7; weak D call: TRBD2 (6 bases). CDR1 SNHLY and CDR2 FYNNEI come from the germline V gene. The CDR3 loop spans 14 amino acids. Trimming removed 6 bases from V and 0 bases from J, with 12 bases in between.

V gene TRBV7-8 combines with J gene TRBJ1-2; D unresolved. Trimming pared 5 bases from V and 8 bases from J, leaving 21 bases between. The CDR3 runs 15 residues. Germline V CDR1 and CDR2: SGHVS, FQNEAQ. This chain's CDR3 is CASSPRLIRARGYTF. CDR3 DNA sequence: TGTGCCAGCAGCCCCCGTTTAATCCGGGCGAGGGGCTACACCTTC.

For the CDR3, the DNA is TGTGCCAGCAGCCCCCTGACTAGCGAAGAGACCCAGTACTTC. Protein product: CASSPLTSEETQYF. This rearrangement joins TRBV7-2 to TRBJ2-5, with 8 positions matching TRBD2. Germline values: CDR1 SGHTA, CDR2 FQGNSA. The CDR3 spans 14 residues. V was clipped by 5 bases and J by 3 bases; unmatched bases: 5.

V is TRBV25-1 and J is TRBJ2-7; tentatively, D is TRBD2 (6 bases). This CDR3 has 13 residues. The V gene lost 2 bases and the J gene lost 7 bases, with 12 bases spanning the gap. CDR1 MGHDK and CDR2 SYGVNS come from the germline V gene. The CDR3 is CASSERDAGEQYF. Written as DNA, the CDR3 is TGTGCCAGCAGTGAACGGGACGCGGGGGAGCAGTACTTC.

The gene calls are TRBV6-5 and TRBJ1-6; D not resolved. The CDR3 length is 16 residues. Germline V lookup: CDR1 MNHEY, CDR2 SVGAGI. The germline V and J ends were trimmed by 4 bases and 7 bases, with 17 bases remaining between them. The DNA for the CDR3 is TGTGCCAGCAGTTGGTTTGGCAGAATATCCAATTCACCCCTCCACTTT. Amino acids: CASSWFGRISNSPLHF.

The chain recombines TRBV2 with TRBJ2-1, with 8 bases aligning to TRBD2. CDR3 size: 16 residues. The V gene end was trimmed by 8 bases and the J gene end by 3 bases; junction bases not matched to a gene: 12. Germline-derived CDR1 and CDR2 are SNHLY and FYNNEI. For the CDR3, the DNA is TGTGCCAGCTTTGGACCGGGACTAGATTACTACAATGAGCAGTTCTTC. Translating gives CASFGPGLDYYNEQFF. Combining the CDR3 with reference TRBV2 and TRBJ2-1 gives the whole variable domain EPEVTQTPSHQVTQMGQEVILRCVPISNHLYFYWYRQILGQKVEFLVSFYNNEISEKSEIFDDQFSVERPDGSNFTLKIRSTKLEDSAMYFCASFGPGLDYYNEQFFGPGTRLTVL.

The J gene is TRBJ2-2, the V gene TRBV19; tentative D call: TRBD1 (6 bases). The length of the CDR3 is 16 residues. Germline V gene data show CDR1 as LNHDA and CDR2 as SQIVND (reference sequence). V was trimmed by 3 bases and J by 3 bases, leaving 14 bases between them. The CDR3 sequence is CASSMVGRGDTGELFF. DNA for the CDR3: TGTGCCAGTAGTATGGTTGGCAGGGGCGACACCGGGGAGCTGTTTTTT. The whole variable domain, remainder taken from reference TRBV19 and TRBJ2-2, is DGGITQSPKYLFRKEGQNVTLSCEQNLNHDAMYWYRQDPGQGLRLIYYSQIVNDFQKGDIAEGYSVSREKKESFPLTVTSAQKNPTAFYLCASSMVGRGDTGELFFGEGSRLTVL.

The CDR3 sequence: CASSLEGSGPEAFF. CDR3 nucleotides: TGTGCCAGCAGCTTAGAGGGGTCCGGACCTGAAGCTTTCTTT. This rearrangement joins TRBV7-9 to TRBJ1-1, with D tentatively TRBD1 (5 bases). V was pared by 1 base and J by 6 bases, with 12 bases between. Germline CDR1 and CDR2: SEHNR and FQNEAQ (reference sequence). The CDR3 runs 14 residues.

This clone appeared once. V usage is TRBV28 and J usage is TRBJ2-2; the D is unclear. The CDR3 has 12 residues. Germline V gives CDR1 MDHEN, CDR2 SYDVKM. V lost 7 bases, J lost 6 bases, and 9 bases lay in between. The CDR3 DNA reads TGTGCCAGCACTGTCCTCCCCGGGGAGCTGTTTTTT. This codes for CASTVLPGELFF.

The genes are TRBV6-5 and TRBJ1-1, with a weak D call TRBD1 (5 bases). This CDR3 has 11 amino acids. V lost 6 bases and J lost 8, with 10 bases in between. Germline CDR1 is MNHEY and CDR2 is SVGAGI. The CDR3 nucleotides are TGTGCCAGCAGGCTAGGGACCGAAGCTTTCTTT. Encoded protein: CASRLGTEAFF.

The CDR3 spells CASNDRDYGYTF. The CDR3 DNA reads as TGTGCCAGTAACGACAGGGACTATGGCTACACCTTC. The V and J genes are TRBV19 and TRBJ1-2; 7 nucleotides match TRBD1. CDR3 length equals 12 residues. Germline loops: CDR1 LNHDA, CDR2 SQIVND (reference sequence). V lost 7 bases and J lost 3; bases outside the gene matches: 2. Together with reference TRBV19 and TRBJ1-2, the CDR3 gives the full variable domain: DGGITQSPKYLFRKEGQNVTLSCEQNLNHDAMYWYRQDPGQGLRLIYYSQIVNDFQKGDIAEGYSVSREKKESFPLTVTSAQKNPTAFYLCASNDRDYGYTFGSGTRLTVV.

The chain uses TRBV14 and TRBJ2-3; either TRBD1 or TRBD2 may fit D (6 bases each). CDR3 length equals 17 residues. Germline loops: CDR1 SGHDN, CDR2 FVKESK. The V end lost 0 bases, the J end lost 0 bases, and 13 bases lay between the germline ends. The CDR3, as DNA: TGTGCCAGCAGCCAAGATGGTCGGGGGCCTAGCACAGATACGCAGTATTTT. It yields the protein CASSQDGRGPSTDTQYF.